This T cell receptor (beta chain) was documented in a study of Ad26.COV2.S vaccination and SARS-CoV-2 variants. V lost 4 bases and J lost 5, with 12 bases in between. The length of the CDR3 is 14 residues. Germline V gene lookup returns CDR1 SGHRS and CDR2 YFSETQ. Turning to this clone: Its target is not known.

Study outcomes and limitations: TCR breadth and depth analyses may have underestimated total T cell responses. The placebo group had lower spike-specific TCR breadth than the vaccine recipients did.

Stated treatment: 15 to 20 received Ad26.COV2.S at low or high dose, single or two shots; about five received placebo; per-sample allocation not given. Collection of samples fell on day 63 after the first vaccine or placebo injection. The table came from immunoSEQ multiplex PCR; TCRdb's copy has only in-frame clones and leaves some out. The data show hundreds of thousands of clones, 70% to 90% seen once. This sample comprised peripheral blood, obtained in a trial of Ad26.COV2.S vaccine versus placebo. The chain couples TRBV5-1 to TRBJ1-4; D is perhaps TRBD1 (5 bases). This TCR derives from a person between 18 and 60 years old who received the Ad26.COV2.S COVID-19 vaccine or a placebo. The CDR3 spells CASSPGPGNEKLFF. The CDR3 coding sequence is TGCGCCAGCAGCCCGGGACCTGGGAATGAAAAACTGTTTTTT.